This T cell receptor beta chain was sequenced in a study of shared clonotypes between healthy human individuals. Study at large: A couple of women and a few men aged 18 to 49 served as donors.

Only in-frame clones appear in the TCRdb table, and some are missing; sequencing was by immunoSEQ multiplex PCR. Here the sample spans 2 million to 3 million clones, about 92% being singletons. Germline V lookup: CDR1 MNHEY, CDR2 SMNVEV (reference sequence). CDR3 length: 13 residues. The V end was cut by 5 bases, the J end by 0 bases, with 5 bases between. V and J are TRBV27 and TRBJ1-5, with no clear D. The TCR originated in a man between 18 and 35 years old in good health. Sequencing was done on a sample of naive CD4+ T cells sorted from blood. The sample's subset: CD45RA+ positively selected. CDR3: CASSRTSNQPQHF. CDR3 in DNA: TGTGCCAGCAGTCGAACTAGCAATCAGCCCCAGCATTTT.